Listed below are T cell receptor beta chains from one sample, sequenced in a study of T cells in Graves' hyperthyroidism and ophthalmopathy. TCRdb reprocessed the multiplex PCR reads via MiXCR and lists one record per CDR3 protein. In the table there are some 550,000 distinct CDR3 sequences, about 20% of which are singletons. The sequenced sample consisted of blood. Every receptor here comes from a man between 18 and 29 years old with Graves' hyperthyroidism. Both conserved end residues are part of each CDR3. Each record gives: V gene, clone size, J gene, D gene, CDR3 protein, CDR3 DNA. The D gene is left open where the match is weak. Some rows mark clone size as missing; the rest say once, few, many or name a class of expanded clone.

v_call: TRBV20-1; clone_size: many; j_call: TRBJ2-7; d_call: .; cdr3_aa: CSARSIRTVLAYEQYF; cdr3_nt: TGCAGTGCTAGAAGCATCCGGACTGTCCTAGCCTACGAGCAGTACTTC
v_call: TRBV29-1; clone_size: many; j_call: TRBJ1-2; d_call: .; cdr3_aa: CSVAQTPLAGYTF; cdr3_nt: TGCAGCGTCGCCCAAACGCCTTTAGCTGGCTACACCTTC
v_call: TRBV12-3/TRBV12-4; clone_size: many; j_call: TRBJ1-2; d_call: .; cdr3_aa: CASSLKQTYGYTF; cdr3_nt: TGTGCCAGCAGTTTAAAACAGACCTATGGCTACACCTTC
v_call: TRBV5-1; clone_size: many; j_call: TRBJ2-7; d_call: .; cdr3_aa: CASSLDFHEQYF; cdr3_nt: TGCGCCAGCAGCTTGGACTTCCACGAGCAGTACTTC
v_call: TRBV6-2/TRBV6-3; clone_size: many; j_call: TRBJ2-2; d_call: .; cdr3_aa: CASSYAGAAVRTGELFF; cdr3_nt: TGTGCCAGCAGTTATGCAGGGGCGGCGGTCCGCACCGGGGAGCTGTTTTTT
v_call: TRBV2; clone_size: many; j_call: TRBJ1-2; d_call: TRBD1; cdr3_aa: CASQPGQGYGYTF; cdr3_nt: TGTGCCAGCCAACCGGGACAGGGGTATGGCTACACCTTC
v_call: TRBV7-8; clone_size: many; j_call: TRBJ1-1; d_call: .; cdr3_aa: CASWGGLGTEAFF; cdr3_nt: TGTGCCAGCTGGGGCGGTCTAGGCACTGAAGCTTTCTTT
v_call: TRBV6-1; clone_size: many; j_call: TRBJ1-3; d_call: .; cdr3_aa: CASSEEFSSGNTIYF; cdr3_nt: TGTGCCAGCAGTGAAGAATTCAGCTCTGGAAACACCATATATTTT
v_call: TRBV20-1; clone_size: .; j_call: TRBJ2-7; d_call: .; cdr3_aa: CSARDCCSGIPKEQYF; cdr3_nt: TGCAGTGCTAGAGATTGCTGTTCGGGGATTCCAAAAGAGCAGTACTTC
v_call: TRBV6-2/TRBV6-3; clone_size: many; j_call: TRBJ2-6; d_call: .; cdr3_aa: CASSLTGGVLSGANVLTF; cdr3_nt: TGTGCCAGCAGCTTAACAGGGGGGGTCCTCTCTGGGGCCAACGTCCTGACTTTC
v_call: TRBV29-1; clone_size: .; j_call: TRBJ1-1; d_call: TRBD1; cdr3_aa: CSVRQGNTEAFF; cdr3_nt: TGCAGCGTTCGACAGGGGAACACTGAAGCTTTCTTT
v_call: TRBV12-5; clone_size: many; j_call: TRBJ2-2; d_call: .; cdr3_aa: CASGFWGFTGELFF; cdr3_nt: TGTGCTAGTGGTTTTTGGGGGTTCACCGGGGAGCTGTTTTTT
v_call: TRBV12-3/TRBV12-4; clone_size: .; j_call: TRBJ1-1; d_call: .; cdr3_aa: CASSYSTGGRAFF; cdr3_nt: TGTGCCAGCAGTTACTCGACGGGGGGCCGCGCTTTCTTT
v_call: TRBV6-5; clone_size: .; j_call: TRBJ2-7; d_call: TRBD2; cdr3_aa: CASSYSTSAHEQYF; cdr3_nt: TGTGCCAGCAGTTACTCAACTAGCGCCCACGAGCAGTACTTC
v_call: TRBV6-5; clone_size: few; j_call: TRBJ1-5; d_call: .; cdr3_aa: CASSYSGNNQPQHF; cdr3_nt: TGTGCCAGCAGTTATTCAGGGAACAATCAGCCCCAGCATTTT
v_call: TRBV18; clone_size: .; j_call: TRBJ1-1; d_call: .; cdr3_aa: CASSPGHTVGLTEAFF; cdr3_nt: TGTGCCAGCTCACCAGGTCACACAGTGGGCCTCACTGAAGCTTTCTTT
v_call: TRBV28; clone_size: many; j_call: TRBJ1-3; d_call: .; cdr3_aa: CASSFSEYGDTIYF; cdr3_nt: TGTGCCAGCAGTTTTTCGGAATATGGGGACACCATATATTTT
v_call: TRBV24-1; clone_size: .; j_call: TRBJ2-7; d_call: .; cdr3_aa: CATSDSRREQYF; cdr3_nt: TGTGCCACCAGTGATTCTCGACGGGAGCAGTACTTC
v_call: TRBV20-1; clone_size: .; j_call: TRBJ1-5; d_call: .; cdr3_aa: CSLSGRNQPQHF; cdr3_nt: TGCAGTCTGTCTGGTCGCAATCAGCCCCAGCATTTT
v_call: TRBV6-1; clone_size: many; j_call: TRBJ2-7; d_call: TRBD1; cdr3_aa: CASSRPGQDFEQYF; cdr3_nt: TGTGCCAGCTCAAGACCGGGACAGGATTTCGAGCAGTACTTC
v_call: TRBV12-3/TRBV12-4; clone_size: many; j_call: TRBJ1-2; d_call: TRBD1; cdr3_aa: CASTSTGALNYGYTF; cdr3_nt: TGTGCCAGCACCTCGACAGGGGCCCTTAACTATGGCTACACCTTC
v_call: TRBV30; clone_size: few; j_call: TRBJ1-1; d_call: .; cdr3_aa: CAWMAAMNTEAFF; cdr3_nt: TGTGCCTGGATGGCTGCTATGAACACTGAAGCTTTCTTT
v_call: TRBV27; clone_size: many; j_call: TRBJ1-1; d_call: .; cdr3_aa: CASSGGRVNTEAFF; cdr3_nt: TGTGCCAGCAGTGGGGGACGGGTGAACACTGAAGCTTTCTTT
v_call: TRBV7-9; clone_size: many; j_call: TRBJ2-7; d_call: .; cdr3_aa: CASSSRGALEQYF; cdr3_nt: TGTGCCAGCAGCTCCCGAGGGGCACTCGAGCAGTACTTC
v_call: TRBV5-1; clone_size: many; j_call: TRBJ2-7; d_call: .; cdr3_aa: CASSLAVTPKAYEQYF; cdr3_nt: TGCGCCAGCAGCTTGGCGGTGACACCCAAGGCCTACGAGCAGTACTTC
v_call: TRBV25-1; clone_size: .; j_call: TRBJ1-1; d_call: TRBD1; cdr3_aa: CASRGVGTAGTEAFF; cdr3_nt: TGTGCCAGCAGGGGGGTCGGGACAGCGGGCACTGAAGCTTTCTTT
v_call: TRBV11-2; clone_size: few; j_call: TRBJ1-2; d_call: TRBD1; cdr3_aa: CASSLTGEVGYTF; cdr3_nt: TGTGCCAGCAGCCTGACAGGGGAAGTTGGCTACACCTTC
v_call: TRBV27; clone_size: many; j_call: TRBJ1-5; d_call: .; cdr3_aa: CASSLSQGHNQPQHF; cdr3_nt: TGTGCCAGCAGTTTATCCCAGGGACACAATCAGCCCCAGCATTTT
v_call: TRBV24-1; clone_size: many; j_call: TRBJ2-5; d_call: TRBD1; cdr3_aa: CATSDQGEYQETQYF; cdr3_nt: TGTGCCACCAGTGACCAGGGGGAGTACCAAGAGACCCAGTACTTC
v_call: TRBV6-1; clone_size: many; j_call: TRBJ1-1; d_call: .; cdr3_aa: CASRIQTGTEAFF; cdr3_nt: TGTGCCAGCAGAATCCAGACAGGAACTGAAGCTTTCTTT
v_call: TRBV2; clone_size: .; j_call: TRBJ1-1; d_call: .; cdr3_aa: CASRGSPEAFF; cdr3_nt: TGTGCCAGCAGGGGCTCCCCTGAAGCTTTCTTT
v_call: TRBV9; clone_size: .; j_call: TRBJ2-2; d_call: .; cdr3_aa: CASSVRGAGELFF; cdr3_nt: TGTGCCAGCAGCGTAAGGGGGGCCGGGGAGCTGTTTTTT
v_call: TRBV19; clone_size: .; j_call: TRBJ2-2; d_call: TRBD1; cdr3_aa: CASRPGGSTGELFF; cdr3_nt: TGTGCCAGTAGGCCAGGGGGCAGCACCGGGGAGCTGTTTTTT
v_call: TRBV5-1; clone_size: many; j_call: TRBJ1-1; d_call: TRBD1; cdr3_aa: CASSFAGTANTEAFF; cdr3_nt: TGCGCCAGCAGCTTCGCCGGGACAGCGAACACTGAAGCTTTCTTT
v_call: TRBV29-1; clone_size: .; j_call: TRBJ2-5; d_call: .; cdr3_aa: CSVKLGTASETQYF; cdr3_nt: TGCAGCGTCAAACTGGGGACTGCTTCCGAGACCCAGTACTTC
v_call: TRBV5-1; clone_size: few; j_call: TRBJ2-5; d_call: TRBD2; cdr3_aa: CASSSGLAGVETQYF; cdr3_nt: TGCGCCAGCAGCTCCGGACTAGCGGGGGTCGAGACCCAGTACTTC
v_call: TRBV11-2; clone_size: many; j_call: TRBJ1-2; d_call: TRBD1; cdr3_aa: CASSLTSGGAGYGYTF; cdr3_nt: TGTGCCAGCAGCTTAACATCAGGGGGCGCTGGGTATGGCTACACCTTC
v_call: TRBV12-3/TRBV12-4; clone_size: many; j_call: TRBJ2-7; d_call: .; cdr3_aa: CASSPVGGGSEQYF; cdr3_nt: TGTGCCAGCAGTCCTGTCGGCGGGGGCTCCGAGCAGTACTTC
v_call: TRBV28; clone_size: many; j_call: TRBJ2-7; d_call: .; cdr3_aa: CASSLRKGEQYF; cdr3_nt: TGTGCCAGCAGTTTGAGGAAAGGCGAGCAGTACTTC
v_call: TRBV20-1; clone_size: many; j_call: TRBJ2-4; d_call: TRBD1; cdr3_aa: CSARVQGANIQYF; cdr3_nt: TGCAGTGCTAGAGTGCAGGGGGCAAACATTCAGTACTTC
v_call: TRBV20-1; clone_size: .; j_call: TRBJ2-7; d_call: TRBD2; cdr3_aa: CSARALAGGILYEQYF; cdr3_nt: TGCAGTGCTAGAGCCCTAGCGGGAGGTATTCTGTACGAGCAGTACTTC
v_call: TRBV20-1; clone_size: many; j_call: TRBJ1-2; d_call: .; cdr3_aa: CSARERQFNYGYTF; cdr3_nt: TGCAGTGCTAGAGAGAGGCAGTTTAACTATGGCTACACCTTC
v_call: TRBV12-3/TRBV12-4; clone_size: many; j_call: TRBJ2-7; d_call: .; cdr3_aa: CASSPSRQIPYEQYF; cdr3_nt: TGTGCCAGCAGTCCCTCCAGACAGATCCCCTACGAGCAGTACTTC
v_call: TRBV19; clone_size: many; j_call: TRBJ2-7; d_call: .; cdr3_aa: CASSITDGSSYEQYF; cdr3_nt: TGTGCCAGTAGTATAACAGACGGATCTTCCTACGAGCAGTACTTC
v_call: TRBV7-9; clone_size: few; j_call: TRBJ2-4; d_call: .; cdr3_aa: CASSPGIAKNIQYF; cdr3_nt: TGTGCCAGCTCCCCCGGGATAGCCAAAAACATTCAGTACTTC